This T cell receptor beta chain stems from a study of blood T cell repertoires in COVID-19. Study-wide background: The cDNA or gDNA used as material had been derived from T cells, B-cell-depleted T cells, or PBMCs.

Trimming took 7 bases from V and 6 from J, leaving 13 bases between them. The CDR3 has 12 residues. Germline lookup yields CDR1 SEHNR and CDR2 FQNEAQ (reference sequence). Patients in Seattle were enrolled during active infection, then followed longitudinally. Profiling relied on immunoSEQ multiplex PCR, and the TCRdb table lists in-frame clones only, not all of them. The sample includes roughly 70,000 clones, over 60% of them seen just once. This clone was detected only a few times. This TCR derives from a man in his 60s with COVID-19, enrolled during active disease. The sample consisted of peripheral blood. The chain links TRBV7-9 to TRBJ2-7; the D gene is possibly TRBD1 (7 bases). CDR3 sequence (DNA): TGTGCCAGCACCCCAGGGGGGAGCGAGCAGTACTTC. Its translation: CASTPGGSEQYF. The full variable domain, its missing parts supplied by reference TRBV7-9 and TRBJ2-7, is DTGVSQNPRHKITKRGQNVTFRCDPISEHNRLYWYRQTLGQGPEFLTYFQNEAQLEKSRLLSDRFSAERPKGSFSTLEIQRTEQGDSAMYLCASTPGGSEQYFGPGTRLTVT.